This note documents a single TCR beta chain sequence. TCRdb reprocessed the 5' RACE reads; each CDR3 protein has one entry and no DNA is given. Found here are hundreds of thousands of distinct CDR3 sequences; the top ten clones hold 5.6%. This record belongs to a study of monozygotic twins with inflammatory bowel disease. This CDR3 spans 15 amino acids. Germline loops: CDR1 SGHKS, CDR2 YYEKEE (reference sequence). The J gene is TRBJ1-1, the V gene TRBV5-5; TCRdb lists TRBD1, though no DNA is available to test this call. The sequencing sample was made of blood. The clonotype comes from a human donor with ulcerative colitis or Crohn's disease, or a healthy co-twin of an affected twin (not recorded which). This CDR3 is CASSSTPGAGPEAFF.